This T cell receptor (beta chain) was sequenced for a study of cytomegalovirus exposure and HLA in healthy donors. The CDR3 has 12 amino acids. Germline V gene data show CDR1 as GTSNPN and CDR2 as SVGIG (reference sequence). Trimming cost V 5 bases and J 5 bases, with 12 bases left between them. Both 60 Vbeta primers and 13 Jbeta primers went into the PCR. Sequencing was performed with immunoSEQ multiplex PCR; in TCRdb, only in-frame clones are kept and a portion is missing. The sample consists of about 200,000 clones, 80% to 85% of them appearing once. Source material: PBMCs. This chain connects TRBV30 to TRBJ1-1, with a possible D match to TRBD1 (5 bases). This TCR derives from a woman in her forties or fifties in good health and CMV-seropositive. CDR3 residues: CAWGAGGTEAFF. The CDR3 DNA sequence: TGTGCCTGGGGGGCGGGAGGGACTGAAGCTTTCTTT.